Following are 30 T cell receptor beta chains from one sample sequenced in a study of cytomegalovirus exposure and HLA in healthy donors. Assay: immunoSEQ multiplex PCR; the TCRdb copy retains only in-frame clones and omits some. The sample consists of about 200,000 clones, around 83% of them appearing once. Sequenced material: PBMCs. The receptors were gathered from a woman in her thirties in good health and CMV-seropositive.

CDR3 bases: TGTGCCAGCAGCGTAGGTCCTAGTAAAACCTACGAGCAGTACTTC. It is translated as CASSVGPSKTYEQYF. The rearrangement links TRBV9 to TRBJ2-7, with unresolved D. In germline, CDR1 is SGDLS, CDR2 YYNGEE. Trimming stripped 0 bases from V and 2 bases from J, with 12 bases between. The CDR3 is 15 amino acids.

This chain uses TRBV9 with TRBJ1-1; D unclear. This CDR3 spans 15 amino acids. Germline V gives CDR1 SGDLS, CDR2 YYNGEE. V was trimmed by 0 bases and J by 5 bases, leaving 14 bases between them. The CDR3 DNA sequence: TGTGCCAGCAGCGTAGGCTCGGGGAGATGGACTGAAGCTTTCTTT. Its protein is CASSVGSGRWTEAFF. The variable domain in full, completed from reference TRBV9 and TRBJ1-1, reads DSGVTQTPKHLITATGQRVTLRCSPRSGDLSVYWYQQSLDQGLQFLIQYYNGEERAKGNILERFSAQQFPDLHSELNLSSLELGDSALYFCASSVGSGRWTEAFFGQGTRLTVV.

This clone has just one count. The chain carries TRBV5-1 and TRBJ1-1; D unresolved. CDR1 is SGHRS and CDR2 is YFSETQ in the germline V gene. The CDR3 runs 18 residues. Trimming stripped 4 bases from V and 1 base from J, with 23 bases between. The CDR3 sequence is CASSQLSPGNRPNTEAFF. The CDR3 nucleotides are TGCGCCAGCAGCCAGTTGTCCCCCGGGAACCGACCGAACACTGAAGCTTTCTTT.

This clone was found once. V and J are TRBV2 and TRBJ2-5; 10 bases align to TRBD2. The CDR3 spans 15 residues. The V gene end was trimmed by 3 bases and the J gene end by 2 bases; junction bases not matched to a gene: 3. Germline V gene sequence: CDR1 SNHLY, CDR2 FYNNEI. CDR3 DNA sequence: TGTGCCAGCAGTGACCCTAGCGGGGGACAAGAGACCCAGTACTTC. Translating gives CASSDPSGGQETQYF.

The V gene is TRBV10-3, the J gene TRBJ1-3, with D uncertain. The CDR3 has 14 amino acids. V gave up 3 bases and J gave up 8 bases, with 14 bases separating them. CDR1 is ENHRY and CDR2 is SYGVKD in the germline V gene. The CDR3 DNA follows: TGTGCCATCAGTGATACCACGGAGGGCGACACCATATATTTT. Amino acid sequence: CAISDTTEGDTIYF.

V and J are TRBV5-1 and TRBJ2-1, with 8 positions matching TRBD2. CDR1 is SGHRS, CDR2 YFSETQ, per germline. The CDR3 runs 16 residues. The trim removed 0 bases at V and 4 bases at J, leaving 6 bases unmatched. The CDR3 loop reads CASSLVVAGTYNEQFF. CDR3 coding DNA: TGCGCCAGCAGCTTGGTAGTAGCGGGAACATACAATGAGCAGTTCTTC.

The chain couples TRBV11-2 to TRBJ2-7, with TRBD2 identical over 10 bases. The CDR3 consists of 16 residues. Germline V gene sequence: CDR1 SGHAT, CDR2 FQNNGV. Trimming took 5 bases from V and 6 from J; bases not matched to a gene: 13. This CDR3 reads CASSEGAGLAGAEQYF. CDR3 in DNA: TGTGCCAGCAGCGAGGGAGCAGGTCTAGCGGGAGCCGAGCAGTACTTC.

The chain couples TRBV6-5 to TRBJ1-2, with D possibly being TRBD1 (6 bases). CDR3 size: 14 residues. Germline CDR1 and CDR2: MNHEY and SVGAGI. Trimming removed 0 bases from V and 7 bases from J, with 12 bases in between. This CDR3 reads CASSYSDRLGGYTF. CDR3 coding DNA: TGTGCCAGCAGTTACTCCGACAGGTTGGGTGGCTACACCTTC.

The J gene is TRBJ2-5, the V gene TRBV6-1, with D tentatively TRBD1 (6 bases). V was trimmed by 6 bases and J by 4 bases, leaving 12 bases between them. The length of the CDR3 is 13 residues. Germline V gives CDR1 MNHNS, CDR2 SASEGT. CDR3 loop: CASSRTVGETQYF. The CDR3 coding sequence is TGTGCCAGCAGCCGGACAGTTGGAGAGACCCAGTACTTC.

In its sample, this clone was seen a few times. V is TRBV7-9 and J is TRBJ2-7; D is perhaps TRBD2 (5 bases). The CDR3 runs 13 residues. CDR1 is SEHNR and CDR2 is FQNEAQ in the germline V gene (reference sequence). V lost 2 bases and J 1 base, leaving 6 bases between the germline ends. CDR3 sequence: CASSLSGSYEQYF. In DNA, the CDR3 is TGTGCCAGCAGCTTATCGGGGTCCTACGAGCAGTACTTC.

The CDR3 reads CASSQDRSSYEQYF. As DNA, the CDR3 is TGTGCCAGCAGCCAGGACAGGAGCTCCTACGAGCAGTACTTC. V usage is TRBV16 and J usage is TRBJ2-7; 7 bases agree with TRBD1. V shed 3 bases, J shed 0 bases, and the junction held 2 bases outside the gene matches. Per germline, CDR1 KGHSY and CDR2 FQNENV. The CDR3 length is 14 residues.

The chain couples TRBV10-2 to TRBJ2-2; TRBD1 matches at 9 bases. V lost 7 bases to trimming and J lost 5 bases; unmatched junction nucleotides: 5. Germline lookup yields CDR1 WSHSY and CDR2 SAAADI. The CDR3 spans 14 residues. Written as DNA, the CDR3 is TGCGCCAGCAAATTAGGACAGGGGACCGGGGAGCTGTTTTTT. Amino acid sequence: CASKLGQGTGELFF.

V gene TRBV18 combines with J gene TRBJ1-5; 8 bases are a match to TRBD1. The J segment lost 4 bases and the V segment lost 5 bases, leaving 4 bases of the junction unmatched. CDR1 and CDR2 (germline): KGHSH, LQKENI. The CDR3 runs to 14 residues. The CDR3, as DNA: TGTGCCAGCTCAGAGGGACAGGCTAATCAGCCCCAGCATTTT. Translating it yields CASSEGQANQPQHF.

The chain couples TRBV6-6 to TRBJ2-2; TRBD1 matches at 7 bases. Unmatched junction bases numbered 1, after V lost 8 bases and J lost 7 bases. Germline CDR1 reads MNHNY; CDR2 reads SVGAGI (reference sequence). The CDR3 runs 11 residues. This CDR3 is CASRDSGELFF. The CDR3, as DNA: TGTGCCAGCCGGGACAGCGGGGAGCTGTTTTTT.

In its sample, this clone was seen once. The J gene is TRBJ2-7, the V gene TRBV28; 8 bases match TRBD1. V trimming: 3 bases; J trimming: 3 bases; junction bases outside the gene matches: 10. The CDR3 totals 16 residues. The germline V gene encodes CDR1 MDHEN and CDR2 SYDVKM. CDR3 region: CASSFRTGSGFYEQYF. For the CDR3, the DNA is TGTGCCAGCAGTTTTCGGACAGGGAGCGGCTTCTACGAGCAGTACTTC.

This chain connects TRBV7-6 to TRBJ2-2; D is undetermined. The germline V gene has CDR1 SGHVS and CDR2 FNYEAQ. Trimming took off 5 bases at V and 7 bases at J, with 17 bases between the two ends. The CDR3 extends over 15 amino acids. CDR3 loop: CASSPSLGLVGELFF. As DNA, the CDR3 is TGTGCCAGCAGCCCCTCGCTGGGCCTGGTCGGGGAGCTGTTTTTT.

V usage is TRBV28 and J usage is TRBJ1-1; D is unclear. Deletions cut 5 bases from V and 11 bases from J, with 18 bases between. The CDR3 extends over 13 amino acids. Per the germline V gene, CDR1 is MDHEN and CDR2 is SYDVKM. The CDR3 nucleotides read TGTGCCAGCAGTACACCATCGCCCTTGTTGGCTTTCTTT. It yields the protein CASSTPSPLLAFF.

The gene calls are TRBV9 and TRBJ2-3; TRBD2 aligns across 13 bases. V dropped 3 bases and J dropped 0; count of bases not matched to a gene: 10. The CDR3 contains 19 residues. The germline CDR1 and CDR2 sequences are SGDLS and YYNGEE. The DNA of the CDR3 is TGTGCCAGCAGCGGCGAGGGACTAGCGGGACCTCTCAGCACAGATACGCAGTATTTT. Protein: CASSGEGLAGPLSTDTQYF.

The V call is TRBV2, the J call TRBJ2-3, with D perhaps matching TRBD1 (6 bases). Germline V lookup: CDR1 SNHLY, CDR2 FYNNEI. V was pared by 7 bases and J by 3 bases, with 11 bases between. This CDR3 has 13 residues. This CDR3 is CASNRDTTDTQYF. The DNA for the CDR3 is TGTGCCAGCAACCGGGACACGACAGATACGCAGTATTTT.

This chain links TRBV29-1 with TRBJ2-7; D unresolved. The CDR3 length is 11 residues. Germline V gene data show CDR1 as SQVTM and CDR2 as ANQGSEA. V gave up 4 bases and J gave up 1 base, with 5 bases separating them. The CDR3 loop is CSVAVSYEQYF. The CDR3 DNA is TGCAGCGTTGCCGTTTCCTACGAGCAGTACTTC.

In its sample, this clone was seen a few times. The gene calls are TRBV20-1 and TRBJ1-1; D ambiguous. Trimming removed 3 bases from V and 3 bases from J, with 5 bases in between. Germline CDR1 DFQATT, CDR2 SNEGSKA (reference sequence). This CDR3 comprises 11 residues. The CDR3 DNA is TGCAGTGCTAGGGCGGACACTGAAGCTTTCTTT. Amino acid sequence: CSARADTEAFF.

The chain uses TRBV2 and TRBJ2-7; 10 bases fit TRBD2. This CDR3 has 19 residues. V shed 11 bases, J shed 0 bases, and the junction held 22 bases outside the gene matches. CDR1 SNHLY and CDR2 FYNNEI come from the germline V gene. The CDR3 reads CAGRGTDPGLATLSYEQYF. Here the CDR3 DNA reads TGTGCCGGCCGGGGGACTGACCCGGGACTAGCGACCCTCTCCTACGAGCAGTACTTC. Full variable domain (rest looked up from reference TRBV2 and TRBJ2-7): EPEVTQTPSHQVTQMGQEVILRCVPISNHLYFYWYRQILGQKVEFLVSFYNNEISEKSEIFDDQFSVERPDGSNFTLKIRSTKLEDSAMYFCAGRGTDPGLATLSYEQYFGPGTRLTVT.

This clone showed up just once. This chain connects TRBV7-9 to TRBJ2-1; D may be TRBD1 (5 bases). CDR3 length: 16 amino acids. The germline CDR1 and CDR2 sequences are SEHNR and FQNEAQ (reference sequence). V was clipped by 0 bases and J by 2 bases, with 11 bases between them. CDR3 in DNA: TGTGCCAGCAGCTTAGCGGGGCCGACCGCCTACAATGAGCAGTTCTTC. This sequence encodes CASSLAGPTAYNEQFF.

V and J are TRBV19 and TRBJ1-5, with 8 bases matching TRBD1. Germline V CDR1 and CDR2: LNHDA, SQIVND (reference sequence). With 5 bases clipped from V and 5 bases from J, the junction kept 5 bases outside the gene matches. There are 14 residues in the CDR3. DNA of the CDR3: TGTGCCAGTAGTGTGACAGGGGCCCATCAGCCCCAGCATTTT. Protein: CASSVTGAHQPQHF.

CDR3 DNA: TGTGCCAGCACCCCACAGACGTCGAAGACCCAGTACTTC. This translates into CASTPQTSKTQYF. V usage is TRBV6-6 and J usage is TRBJ2-5; D is ambiguous. The CDR3 length is 13 residues. Germline V gene sequence: CDR1 MNHNY, CDR2 SVGAGI (reference sequence). Trimming shortened V by 7 bases and J by 6 bases, and 15 bases separated the two germline ends.

The chain uses TRBV6-1 and TRBJ1-1; 11 nucleotides line up with TRBD1. The germline CDR1 and CDR2 sequences are MNHNS and SASEGT. J gave up 4 bases and V 0 bases, and 1 base lay outside the gene matches. This CDR3 spans 15 amino acids. The CDR3 DNA sequence: TGTGCCAGCAGTGAAGCGGGACAGGGGGGCACTGAAGCTTTCTTT. Amino acid sequence: CASSEAGQGGTEAFF.

The chain employs TRBV6-4 and TRBJ2-1, with TRBD1 matching over 11 bases. V shed 6 bases and J 2 bases; nucleotides not matched to a gene: 3. The CDR3 runs 15 residues. In germline, CDR1 is MRHNA, CDR2 SNTAGT. This CDR3 is CASREGQGAYNEQFF. The CDR3 DNA reads TGTGCCAGCAGGGAGGGACAGGGGGCCTACAATGAGCAGTTCTTC.

The chain carries TRBV19 and TRBJ2-3; the match to TRBD2 covers 7 bases. There are 15 residues in the CDR3. The V gene's germline CDR1 is LNHDA and CDR2 SQIVND (reference sequence). J was trimmed by 4 bases and V by 3 bases; bases with no gene match: 7. The CDR3 DNA sequence: TGTGCCAGTAGTATCTTGGGGGGGTCGGCAGATACGCAGTATTTT. Its protein is CASSILGGSADTQYF.

This chain links TRBV28 with TRBJ2-2; 8 bases match TRBD1. V lost 6 bases to trimming and J lost 4 bases; unmatched junction nucleotides: 7. This CDR3 has 15 amino acids. The germline gives CDR1 MDHEN, CDR2 SYDVKM. CDR3 sequence: CASRADRGGTGELFF. The CDR3 DNA reads as TGTGCCAGCAGAGCAGACAGGGGAGGCACCGGGGAGCTGTTTTTT.

This clone was seen only a few times. The chain links TRBV6-1 to TRBJ1-5; D may be TRBD1 (6 bases). Trimming left V 6 bases short and J 6 bases short, with 12 bases between. Germline V gene sequence: CDR1 MNHNS, CDR2 SASEGT. The CDR3 is 13 amino acids. This CDR3 reads CASRGQRSQPQHF. CDR3 sequence (DNA): TGTGCCAGCAGAGGACAGAGGAGTCAGCCCCAGCATTTT.